These T cell receptor beta chains were read from a single sample in a study of blood T cells in healthy people across ages. TCRdb reprocessed the 5' RACE reads via MiXCR and lists one record per CDR3 protein. The table lists 1,500,000 or so distinct CDR3 sequences, 40% to 45% of them singletons. The specimen was blood. The receptor set was obtained from a woman between 18 and 29 years old in good health. The CDR3 runs from the conserved cysteine through the conserved F or W. The D gene is left open where the match is weak. A clone size is listed for some rows: how often the clone was seen (once, few, many), or a class if it is expanded.

abundance,v_gene,j_gene,d_gene,len,CDR3aa,CDR3nt
NA,TRBV19,TRBJ2-1,NA,18,CASSIVGGRASSYNEQFF,TGTGCCAGTAGTATAGTAGGGGGGAGGGCCAGTTCCTACAATGAGCAGTTCTTC
NA,TRBV20-1,TRBJ1-2,NA,14,CSARDKSGNYGYTF,TGCAGTGCTAGAGATAAAAGCGGGAACTATGGCTACACCTTC
NA,TRBV5-5,TRBJ1-5,TRBD1,15,CASRPDTGGGQPQHF,TGTGCCAGCAGGCCAGATACAGGGGGCGGGCAGCCCCAGCATTTT
NA,TRBV7-2,TRBJ1-5,NA,16,CASSLAGVAVNQPQHF,TGTGCCAGCAGCTTAGCGGGGGTGGCGGTCAATCAGCCCCAGCATTTT
NA,TRBV5-1,TRBJ2-3,TRBD1,15,CASSLYDRDTDTQYF,TGCGCCAGCAGCTTGTACGACAGGGATACAGATACGCAGTATTTT
NA,TRBV29-1,TRBJ2-1,TRBD1,15,CSVDPDRVSYNEQFF,TGCAGCGTTGACCCTGACAGGGTCTCCTACAATGAGCAGTTCTTC
few,TRBV6-6,TRBJ1-2,NA,15,CASSYSKAGTYGYTF,TGTGCCAGCAGTTACTCGAAGGCAGGGACCTATGGCTACACCTTC
NA,TRBV6-2/TRBV6-3,TRBJ2-5,NA,14,CASSRSGPPNGQYF,TGTGCCAGCTCCCGGTCAGGGCCACCCAATGGGCAGTACTTC
NA,TRBV6-2/TRBV6-3,TRBJ1-1,NA,14,CASSYGWGITEAFF,TGTGCCAGCAGTTACGGTTGGGGGATCACTGAAGCTTTCTTT
NA,TRBV27,TRBJ1-1,NA,16,CASSLFGGGTSTEAFF,TGTGCCAGCAGTTTATTCGGGGGAGGGACAAGCACTGAAGCTTTCTTT
few,TRBV27,TRBJ2-7,NA,13,CASTTRGIDEQYF,TGTGCCAGCACCACGAGAGGGATCGACGAGCAGTACTTC
NA,TRBV11-1,TRBJ2-1,TRBD2,18,CASSLERVGLAAYNEQFF,TGTGCCAGCAGCTTAGAACGAGTGGGCCTAGCGGCCTACAATGAGCAGTTCTTC
NA,TRBV7-9,TRBJ1-1,NA,15,CASSGSAGLDTEAFF,TGTGCCAGCAGCGGCTCGGCAGGGCTCGACACTGAAGCTTTCTTT
few,TRBV3-1,TRBJ2-5,NA,14,CASSQDSHWETQYF,TGTGCCAGCAGCCAAGACAGTCACTGGGAGACCCAGTACTTC
NA,TRBV5-1,TRBJ2-3,TRBD2,18,CASSLEGLAGGATDTQYF,TGCGCCAGCAGCTTGGAAGGGCTAGCGGGGGGCGCCACAGATACGCAGTATTTT
NA,TRBV21-1,TRBJ2-7,NA,18,CASSKGRQGTHLSYEQYF,TGTGCCAGCAGCAAAGGCAGACAGGGGACCCATCTCTCCTACGAGCAGTACTTC
NA,TRBV7-9,TRBJ1-5,NA,14,CASSLAGVFQPQHF,TGTGCCAGCAGCTTAGCGGGGGTCTTTCAGCCCCAGCATTTT
NA,TRBV29-1,TRBJ2-7,NA,14,CSVAAGQEDYEQYF,TGCAGCGTTGCGGCGGGCCAAGAGGACTACGAGCAGTACTTC
NA,TRBV7-2,TRBJ1-2,NA,16,CASSLLAVGQTRGYTF,TGTGCCAGCAGCTTATTGGCAGTCGGGCAAACTCGCGGCTACACCTTC
NA,TRBV15,TRBJ2-1,TRBD2,14,CATTLTSAYNEQFF,TGTGCCACCACGCTGACTAGCGCCTACAATGAGCAGTTCTTC
few,TRBV2,TRBJ2-7,TRBD1,13,CATGTGETYEQYF,TGTGCCACCGGGACAGGCGAAACCTACGAGCAGTACTTC
NA,TRBV20-1,TRBJ2-5,NA,13,CSASGTPKETQYF,TGCAGTGCTTCCGGGACACCTAAAGAGACCCAGTACTTC
few,TRBV6-5,TRBJ2-7,NA,19,CASSYLSLRPVPVTYEQYF,TGTGCCAGCAGTTACCTGAGCCTCCGACCTGTACCGGTTACCTACGAGCAGTACTTC
few,TRBV19,TRBJ2-5,NA,14,CARTTDAPQETQYF,TGTGCCAGAACGACAGATGCCCCACAAGAGACCCAGTACTTC
NA,TRBV20-1,TRBJ1-2,NA,16,CSADLQGSGANYGYTF,TGCAGTGCTGACTTACAGGGTAGCGGAGCTAACTATGGCTACACCTTC
NA,TRBV12-3/TRBV12-4,TRBJ2-1,NA,14,CASSLELNQETQFF,TGTGCCAGCAGTTTAGAGTTGAACCAAGAGACCCAGTTCTTC
NA,TRBV20-1,TRBJ2-7,NA,15,CSASPRGAGPYEQYF,TGCAGTGCTTCACCCCGCGGGGCCGGACCCTACGAGCAGTACTTC
NA,TRBV29-1,TRBJ2-3,TRBD2,14,CSVLTSGITDTQYF,TGCAGCGTCTTGACTAGCGGGATCACAGATACGCAGTATTTT
many,TRBV4-3,TRBJ2-7,TRBD2,16,CASSQETSGDSYEQYF,TGCGCCAGCAGCCAGGAGACTAGCGGGGACTCCTACGAGCAGTACTTC
NA,TRBV30,TRBJ1-2,NA,12,CASTGAVEGYTF,TGTGCCTCCACTGGGGCGGTAGAGGGCTACACCTTC
NA,TRBV11-2,TRBJ2-7,NA,17,CVSSPITGKARSYEQYF,TGTGTCAGCAGCCCGATTACAGGGAAAGCTAGGTCCTACGAGCAGTACTTC
many,TRBV11-2,TRBJ2-3,NA,19,CASSLPKGRGARSTDTQYF,TGTGCCAGCAGCTTACCTAAAGGCAGGGGGGCCCGTAGCACAGATACGCAGTATTTT
NA,TRBV6-1,TRBJ2-5,TRBD1,15,CASSHMTGNQETQYF,TGTGCCAGCAGCCATATGACAGGGAACCAAGAGACCCAGTACTTC
few,TRBV7-6,TRBJ2-3,TRBD2,18,CASSLGMGLAGVQDTQYF,TGTGCCAGCAGCTTAGGAATGGGACTAGCGGGAGTACAAGATACGCAGTATTTT
NA,TRBV28,TRBJ2-7,NA,15,CASSIQFGFSYEQYF,TGTGCCAGCAGTATACAGTTTGGGTTTTCCTACGAGCAGTACTTC
NA,TRBV27,TRBJ1-6,TRBD1,18,CASSLSRPRDRSRSPLHF,TGTGCCAGCAGTTTATCGAGACCTCGGGACAGGTCGAGATCACCCCTCCACTTT
NA,TRBV29-1,TRBJ2-3,TRBD1,14,CSVGGDRSTDTQYF,TGCAGCGTTGGAGGGGACAGAAGCACAGATACGCAGTATTTT
NA,TRBV27,TRBJ2-2,TRBD1,15,CASSLWGQGPGELFF,TGTGCCAGCAGTTTATGGGGACAGGGCCCCGGGGAGCTGTTTTTT
NA,TRBV14,TRBJ2-3,TRBD2,17,CASSQDSGTSGTDTQYF,TGTGCCAGCAGCCAAGATTCGGGGACTAGCGGCACAGATACGCAGTATTTT
few,TRBV18,TRBJ2-7,TRBD2,13,CASSTGLEDEQYF,TGTGCCAGCTCAACGGGACTAGAAGACGAGCAGTACTTC
NA,TRBV12-3/TRBV12-4,TRBJ2-7,NA,12,CASSGEFSEQYF,TGTGCCAGCAGTGGGGAGTTCAGCGAGCAGTACTTC
NA,TRBV27,TRBJ2-2,NA,15,CASGLPVSNTGELFF,TGTGCCAGCGGGCTCCCGGTCTCGAACACCGGGGAGCTGTTTTTT